Here is one T cell receptor (beta chain) with its context. What it recognizes is unknown. These data come from a study of shared clonotypes between healthy human individuals. Turning to the study itself: The study drew on a couple of women and a few men aged 18 to 49 as donors.

The germline V gene has CDR1 SGHTA and CDR2 FQGNSA. CDR3 length equals 13 residues. Trimming took 5 bases from V and 0 from J, leaving 8 bases between them. How the authors handled the data: There were no quality scores in the junction-only immunoSEQ sequences, so filtering differed. Method: immunoSEQ multiplex PCR; TCRdb's copy keeps in-frame clones and lacks some. D and trimming come from the DNA, and the V and J calls and clone size come from that table. In the table there are about 520,000 clones, roughly 80% of which are singletons. General study results and limits: The study drew on few donors, limiting represented genetic and exposure-history diversity.

The sample was PBMCs. The rearrangement joins TRBV7-2 to TRBJ2-7; D is perhaps TRBD1 or TRBD2 (5 bases each). The source is a woman aged 40 to 49 in good health. Some clones in this sample may be carry-over from other donors' samples. The CDR3 protein is CASSRDHSYEQYF. For the CDR3, the DNA is TGTGCCAGCAGCCGGGACCACTCCTACGAGCAGTACTTC.